The 26 T cell receptor beta chains given below trace back to one sample, sequenced in a study of monozygotic twins with inflammatory bowel disease (dated by TCRdb to the late 2010s). Receptor amplification or capture employed 5' RACE. The sequencing machine was an Illumina HiSeq 2500. Each CDR3 protein sequence appears as one entry after TCRdb reprocessed the reads, and no DNA is included. The table held for this sample gives roughly 300,000 distinct CDR3 sequences. The ten top clones hold roughly 5.2% of the sample. Source material: blood. All receptors come from a human donor with ulcerative colitis or Crohn's disease, or a healthy co-twin of an affected twin (not recorded which).

The CDR3 protein is CASSLGWQASSYNEQFF. The chain is built from TRBV27 and TRBJ2-1. Germline CDR1 MNHEY, CDR2 SMNVEV (reference sequence). This CDR3 is built from 17 residues.

The chain joins TRBV7-2 to TRBJ2-5; the TRBD2 assignment by TCRdb is unverifiable without DNA. This CDR3 is 15 amino acids long. Germline-derived CDR1 and CDR2 are SGHTA and FQGNSA. The CDR3 reads CASSLASGRAETQYF.

The rearrangement joins TRBV14 to TRBJ2-2; TCRdb lists TRBD1, though no DNA is available to test this call. This CDR3 has 14 residues. Germline loops: CDR1 SGHDN, CDR2 FVKESK. The CDR3: CASSWTGTTGELFF.

V gene TRBV7-9 combines with J gene TRBJ2-5; there is no DNA to check the TCRdb D call of TRBD1. The CDR3 is 15 amino acids. Germline V gene lookup returns CDR1 SEHNR and CDR2 FQNEAQ (reference sequence). CDR3 protein: CASSLGLPPEETQYF.

The chain employs TRBV6-2 or TRBV6-3 and TRBJ2-1; TCRdb designates TRBD1, a call that cannot be tested without DNA. The CDR3 has 18 amino acids. Germline CDR1 is MNHEY and CDR2 is SVGEGT. This CDR3 is CASSYSSSGQGTYNEQFF.

The chain carries TRBV5-1 and TRBJ2-1; TCRdb gives TRBD1 as the D gene, but with no DNA this cannot be confirmed. Germline lookup yields CDR1 SGHRS and CDR2 YFSETQ. The CDR3 runs 15 residues. Here the CDR3 reads CASSLAGTGGSEQFF.

The genes are TRBV4-3 and TRBJ1-4; there is no DNA to check the TCRdb D call of TRBD1. Germline loops: CDR1 LGHNA, CDR2 YSLEER. This CDR3 has 16 amino acids. The CDR3 sequence: CASSQVARTGEEKLFF.

The chain joins TRBV10-3 to TRBJ2-7; the D gene TCRdb calls, TRBD2, cannot be checked with no DNA. Germline CDR1 ENHRY, CDR2 SYGVKD. The CDR3 covers 15 residues. The CDR3 is CAISALVAVSYEQYF.

The chain is built from TRBV3-1 and TRBJ2-1; TCRdb calls TRBD2, which cannot be checked without DNA. Germline CDR1 reads LGHDT; CDR2 reads YNNKEL (reference sequence). The CDR3 sequence is 14 residues long. CDR3 loop: CASSQRGLRQEQFF.

The gene calls are TRBV19 and TRBJ2-1; the D gene TCRdb calls, TRBD2, cannot be checked with no DNA. There are 15 residues in the CDR3. Germline V lookup: CDR1 LNHDA, CDR2 SQIVND (reference sequence). The CDR3: CASSHPAGPYNEQFF.

CDR3 in amino acids: CASTKAGARSSGNTIYF. The chain employs TRBV6-1 and TRBJ1-3. Germline CDR1 reads MNHNS; CDR2 reads SASEGT. The CDR3 is 17 residues long.

V is TRBV10-3 and J is TRBJ2-5; TCRdb's assignment of TRBD2 cannot be checked, as there is no DNA. CDR3 length: 15 residues. Germline V gene sequence: CDR1 ENHRY, CDR2 SYGVKD. CDR3: CAISESPSGRETQYF.

This chain uses TRBV20-1 with TRBJ2-7; TCRdb calls TRBD2, which cannot be checked without DNA. The length of the CDR3 is 15 residues. Per germline, CDR1 DFQATT and CDR2 SNEGSKA (reference sequence). CDR3 amino acids: CSARDFTSGSYEQYF.

This rearrangement joins TRBV20-1 to TRBJ2-7; as DNA is missing, the TRBD2 call by TCRdb cannot be tested. This CDR3 region has 12 residues. Germline CDR1 reads DFQATT; CDR2 reads SNEGSKA (reference sequence). This chain's CDR3 is CSARATSYEQYF.

This chain uses TRBV18 with TRBJ2-5; TCRdb outputs TRBD1, but without DNA this stays unchecked. From germline, CDR1 is KGHSH and CDR2 LQKENI. There are 16 residues in the CDR3. CDR3 protein: CASSPPFSGAEETQYF.

The CDR3 sequence is CASSPQTGTEAFF. The chain has TRBV18 and TRBJ1-1. The CDR3 totals 13 residues. Germline lookup yields CDR1 KGHSH and CDR2 LQKENI.

The V gene is TRBV12-3 or TRBV12-4, the J gene TRBJ2-3; TCRdb picks TRBD1, but there is no DNA to check that call. There are 15 residues in the CDR3. CDR3 amino acids: CASTQRGSSTDTQYF.

This sequence joins TRBV20-1 and TRBJ2-3; the TCRdb call, TRBD2, lacks DNA for checking. CDR3 size: 14 residues. Germline V lookup: CDR1 DFQATT, CDR2 SNEGSKA (reference sequence). The CDR3 reads CSAPSGGGTDTQYF.

The V gene is TRBV12-3 or TRBV12-4, the J gene TRBJ1-2. The CDR3 has 12 amino acids. The CDR3 loop is CASSTREAGYTF.

The chain uses TRBV11-2 and TRBJ2-2; TCRdb outputs TRBD1, but without DNA this stays unchecked. Germline V gene data show CDR1 as SGHAT and CDR2 as FQNNGV. The CDR3 extends over 18 amino acids. The CDR3 loop is CASSLTRVGQGFTGELFF.

J is TRBJ2-7 and V is TRBV27; TCRdb indicates TRBD1, and absent DNA this call remains unverified. Germline CDR1 reads MNHEY; CDR2 reads SMNVEV (reference sequence). The length of the CDR3 is 13 residues. The CDR3: CAAAGRGDGEQYF.

This chain joins TRBV7-9 and TRBJ1-1; the TRBD1 assignment by TCRdb is unverifiable without DNA. The CDR3 is made up of 13 amino acids. Germline CDR1 is SEHNR and CDR2 is FQNEAQ (reference sequence). The CDR3 is CASSLVGTVVAFF.

The genes are TRBV3-1 and TRBJ2-5; without DNA, the TCRdb call of TRBD1 cannot be checked. CDR1 and CDR2 (germline): LGHDT, YNNKEL (reference sequence). This CDR3 is built from 14 residues. CDR3: CASSQGGALETQYF.

The chain is built from TRBV28 and TRBJ2-2; the D gene TCRdb calls, TRBD2, cannot be checked with no DNA. The CDR3 has 13 residues. Germline values: CDR1 MDHEN, CDR2 SYDVKM. CDR3 sequence: CAVEGGLTGELFF. Variable domain in full (rest from reference TRBV28 and TRBJ2-2): DVKVTQSSRYLVKRTGEKVFLECVQDMDHENMFWYRQDPGLGLRLIYFSYDVKMKEKGDIPEGYSVSREKKERFSLILESASTNQTSMYLCAVEGGLTGELFFGEGSRLTVL.

The chain is built from TRBV20-1 and TRBJ1-5; TCRdb's assignment of TRBD1 cannot be checked, as there is no DNA. The CDR3 is made up of 14 amino acids. Germline V gene sequence: CDR1 DFQATT, CDR2 SNEGSKA (reference sequence). CDR3 residues: CSAVGDRANQPQHF.

The rearrangement uses TRBV28 and TRBJ1-5; as DNA is missing, the TRBD1 call by TCRdb cannot be tested. Germline V gene lookup returns CDR1 MDHEN and CDR2 SYDVKM. The CDR3 has 15 residues. The CDR3 protein is CASNPLGGRNQPQHF.